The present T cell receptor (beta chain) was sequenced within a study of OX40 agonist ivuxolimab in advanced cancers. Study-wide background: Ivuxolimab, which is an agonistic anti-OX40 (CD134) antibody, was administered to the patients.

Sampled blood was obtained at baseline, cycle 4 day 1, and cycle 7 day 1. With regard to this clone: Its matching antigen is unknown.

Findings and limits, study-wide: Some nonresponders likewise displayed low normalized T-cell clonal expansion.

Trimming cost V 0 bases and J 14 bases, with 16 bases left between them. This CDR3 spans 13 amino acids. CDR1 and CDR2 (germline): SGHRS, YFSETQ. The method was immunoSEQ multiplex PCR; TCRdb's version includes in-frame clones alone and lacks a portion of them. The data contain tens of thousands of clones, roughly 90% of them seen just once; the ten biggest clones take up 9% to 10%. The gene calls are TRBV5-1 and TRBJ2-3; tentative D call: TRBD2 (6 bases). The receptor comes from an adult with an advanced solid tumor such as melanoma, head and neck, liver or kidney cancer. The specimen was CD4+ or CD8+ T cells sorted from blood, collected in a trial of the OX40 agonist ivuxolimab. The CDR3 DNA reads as TGCGCCAGCAGCTTGGACTCGAGGACTACTTGGTATTTT. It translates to CASSLDSRTTWYF. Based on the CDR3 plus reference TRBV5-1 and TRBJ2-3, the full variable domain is KAGVTQTPRYLIKTRGQQVTLSCSPISGHRSVSWYQQTPGQGLQFLFEYFSETQRNKGNFPGRFSGRQFSNSRSEMNVSTLELGDSALYLCASSLDSRTTWYFGPGTRLTVL.